A single T cell receptor beta chain is shown here with its context. Trimming took 4 bases from V and 5 from J, leaving 18 bases between them. The V gene's germline CDR1 is SGHDT and CDR2 YYEEEE. The CDR3 totals 15 residues. The data stem from a study of shared T cell receptors in the human thymus. Assay: immunoSEQ multiplex PCR; the TCRdb copy retains only in-frame clones and omits some. This sample has 600,000 or so clones, with around 87% found just once. A further study also used this sample, focusing on human thymus T cells. That work adds: Thymus tissue for the work was resected from patients undergoing corrective heart surgery.

The sequenced sample consisted of thymocytes. This chain joins TRBV5-6 and TRBJ1-1; TRBD1 is a possible D gene (6 bases). The receptor was derived from a boy in the first two years of life with a congenital heart defect. The CDR3 spells CASSHTTGWWTEAFF. Here the CDR3 DNA reads TGTGCCAGCAGCCATACTACAGGGTGGTGGACTGAAGCTTTCTTT.